The T cell receptor beta chain under discussion was sequenced for a study of T cells in localized non-small cell lung cancer (dated by TCRdb to 2020 to 2021). Concerning the study at large: The study analyzed T cell repertoires of over 200 early-stage NSCLC patients, comparing tumors and uninvolved tumor-adjacent lungs. A mean age of approximately 70 years was recorded for the NSCLC patients, of whom under 150 were male and 100 to 110 were female. The cohort consisted of around 250 treatment-naive NSCLC patients whose localized lung tumors had been resected.

TCR beta CDR3 regions were sequenced from DNA using the immunoSEQ Assay. As for how the authors treated the data: To compute T cell density, TCR beta template counts were normalized to usable DNA, which was estimated by amplifying housekeeping genes. Richness was estimated with the preseqR package, extrapolating to 400,000 templates for PBMC samples and 120,000 templates for tissue samples. Clonality was taken to be one minus Pielou's evenness. Tissue-enriched TCRs were identified by differential abundance testing using productive amino-acid clonotypes, minimum total count 5 and alpha 0.1. The Jaccard Index and the Morisita Overlap Index were used to measure repertoire overlap between compartments. GLIPH grouped TCR beta CDR3s together with public tetramer-defined viral CDR3s, and a viral motif had to include at least three viral sequences and also show V-gene enrichment. In its TCRdb copy, this immuneACCESS table keeps in-frame sequences only and misses some clones. Where compared with another copy, unresolved V genes explain less than half of these, and the others have no known cause. V and J calls and clone size come straight from that table; D and trimming were deduced from the DNA. Counted in this sample were approximately 30,000 clones; about 90% of them appeared once. 2.8% of the sample belongs to the ten largest clones.

At diagnosis, tumor, uninvolved tumor-adjacent lung and peripheral blood were collected and then preserved as a mix of FFPE and fresh-frozen material. For TCR repertoire profiling, the blood samples were analyzed as peripheral blood mononuclear cells. Of note for this clone: No antigen is known for it. An end of the junction does not agree with germline; a read error may underlie this.

General findings and caveats noted by the study authors: Multi-region tumor sequencing was not performed, so intratumor heterogeneity could not be excluded. Of the top 100 tumor clones, a median of roughly 57 were detected in paired uninvolved adjacent lung; 28 were also among that lung's top 100. Longer overall survival was associated with higher blood T cell density, whereas shorter survival was associated with higher adjacent-lung clonality. Because the study design was exploratory, TCR variables were selected using unadjusted p-values without false-discovery rate correction. Uninvolved tumor-adjacent lung showed the highest T cell clonality, higher than tumor, which suggests more focused antigenic responses in the uninvolved tumor-adjacent lung.

The material was peripheral blood, obtained before any cancer treatment. The source of this sequence is a woman between 18 and 49 years old with stage I lung adenocarcinoma.

CDR3 protein: CASSFTVQETQYF. The nucleotides read TGTGCTAGCAGCTTTACAGTTCAAGAGACCCAGTACTTC. The rearranged segments are TRBV7-7 and TRBJ2-5, with the D gene uncertain. According to the germline V gene (reference sequence), CDR1 reads SSHAT and CDR2 reads FNYEAQ. The CDR3 covers 13 residues, taking in both the cysteine and the phenylalanine. Left in the record is the CDR3 DNA by itself, 39 bases read in frame from the first base.